This paragraph reports one T cell receptor (beta chain). Its antigen is still unknown. This entry comes from a study of cytomegalovirus exposure and HLA in healthy donors. As for the study in general: Researchers previously reported finding roughly 120 million unique TCR beta sequences from roughly 180 million T cells. Early released data comprised some 91 million unique TCRs from HLA-typed donors.

Points from the study as a whole: DRB1 had the most TCR associations and HLA-C the fewest, a later analysis found, with rates varying by HLA locus. In a later analysis, 15,000 to 20,000 TCR beta sequences were associated with HLA alleles at 0.05 false discovery rate.

In the PCR, 60 Vbeta and 13 Jbeta primers were used. Measured with immunoSEQ multiplex PCR; TCRdb has only the in-frame clones, and not every one. Here the sample spans 170,000 or so clones, around four fifths being singletons. Material: PBMCs. The receptor was isolated from a woman in her 30s in good health and CMV-seropositive.

CDR3 DNA sequence: TGTGCCAGCAGCCCTCGGGGGACTGCAACTAATGAAAAACTGTTTTTT. It translates to CASSPRGTATNEKLFF. The V gene is TRBV9, the J gene TRBJ1-4, with D tentatively TRBD1 (5 bases). There are 16 residues in the CDR3. The germline V gene has CDR1 SGDLS and CDR2 YYNGEE. Between the trimmed V and J ends, which lost 4 bases and 0 bases, there was a span of 13 bases.